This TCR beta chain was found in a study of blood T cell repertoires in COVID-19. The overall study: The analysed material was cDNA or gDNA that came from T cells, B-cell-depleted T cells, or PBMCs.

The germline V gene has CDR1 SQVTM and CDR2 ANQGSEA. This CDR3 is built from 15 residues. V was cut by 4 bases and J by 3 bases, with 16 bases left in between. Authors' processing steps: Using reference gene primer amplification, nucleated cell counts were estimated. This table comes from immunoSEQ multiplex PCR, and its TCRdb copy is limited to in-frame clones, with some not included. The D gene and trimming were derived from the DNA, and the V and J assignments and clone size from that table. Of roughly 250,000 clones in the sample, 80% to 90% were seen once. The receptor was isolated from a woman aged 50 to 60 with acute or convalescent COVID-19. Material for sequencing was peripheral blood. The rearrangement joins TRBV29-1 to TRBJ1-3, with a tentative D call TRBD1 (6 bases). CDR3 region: CSVGGGAPLGNTIYF. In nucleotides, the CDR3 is TGCAGCGTTGGAGGGGGGGCGCCCCTTGGAAACACCATATATTTT.